The T cell receptor beta chain described here comes from a study of cytomegalovirus exposure and HLA in healthy donors. Study findings and constraints: In a later analysis, TCR beta V- and J-gene trimming was associated with a missense DCLRE1C variant. Reportedly, TCR beta sequences accurately predicted HLA-A and HLA-B alleles in most subjects.

Amplification used 60 Vbeta primers and 13 Jbeta primers. Profiled with immunoSEQ multiplex PCR; TCRdb holds only in-frame clones, not every one. Counted here are about 190,000 clones, roughly 76% occurring once; the ten biggest clones make up approximately 6%. This clone was counted only a few times. Antigen specificity is unknown. With V trimmed by 4 bases and J by 2 bases, 11 bases remained unmatched. Germline CDR1 is MNHNS and CDR2 is SASEGT. This CDR3 is built from 16 residues. The origin of this receptor is a man in his forties or fifties in good health and CMV-seropositive. The sample comprised PBMCs. The chain recombines TRBV6-1 with TRBJ2-7; TRBD1 agrees at 7 bases. CDR3 sequence: CASSATSGTAAYEQYF. In DNA, the CDR3 is TGTGCCAGCAGTGCGACTTCCGGGACAGCCGCCTACGAGCAGTACTTC.